The rows below give T cell receptor beta chains drawn from one sample of a study of regulatory T cells in long-lasting Graves disease. TCRdb itself ran the multiplex PCR reads through MiXCR, one entry per CDR3 protein. The table lists about 350,000 distinct CDR3 sequences, around 15% of them singletons. The same sample was also studied in work on T cells in Graves' hyperthyroidism and ophthalmopathy.

The sample in question was peripheral blood mononuclear cells (PBMCs), obtained at new diagnosis, from a patient treated with antithyroid drugs. These receptor sequences come from a man aged 35-49 years with Graves disease. The CDR3 runs from the conserved cysteine through the conserved F or W. A D gene is named only where the DNA matches it firmly. A row's size may be missing; if present it is once, few, many or a size class.

v_gene	j_gene	d_gene	abundance	CDR3aa	CDR3nt
TRBV12-3/TRBV12-4	TRBJ1-5	-	-	CASRGPFSNQPQHF	TGTGCCAGCAGGGGACCGTTTAGCAATCAGCCCCAGCATTTT
TRBV19	TRBJ1-3	-	-	CASRFSGRVSRNTIYF	TGTGCCAGTCGTTTCAGCGGGCGGGTCTCTAGAAACACCATATATTTT
TRBV20-1	TRBJ2-3	-	many	CSAPHLLKADTQYF	TGCAGTGCCCCTCATTTGTTAAAGGCAGATACGCAGTATTTT
TRBV28	TRBJ2-7	TRBD1	-	CAITPGQGNHEQYF	TGTGCCATTACACCGGGACAGGGCAACCACGAGCAGTACTTC
TRBV7-7	TRBJ2-1	-	few	CASSEMGVSYNEQFF	TGTGCTAGCAGCGAGATGGGTGTCTCCTACAATGAGCAGTTCTTC
TRBV15	TRBJ2-5	TRBD1	-	CATSRDYRTGDQETQYF	TGTGCCACCAGCAGAGATTATAGGACAGGGGACCAAGAGACCCAGTACTTC
TRBV2	TRBJ2-5	-	many	CASSEDRLKETQYF	TGTGCCAGCAGTGAAGACAGGTTAAAAGAGACCCAGTACTTC
TRBV5-5	TRBJ2-7	TRBD2	few	CASSFPGGYEQYF	TGTGCCAGCAGCTTCCCGGGGGGATACGAGCAGTACTTC
TRBV5-1	TRBJ2-2	-	few	CASSLTGYTGELFF	TGCGCCAGCAGCTTAACGGGGTACACCGGGGAGCTGTTTTTT
TRBV29-1	TRBJ2-7	-	-	CSVGQGTSYEQYF	TGCAGCGTTGGCCAGGGAACCTCCTACGAGCAGTACTTC
TRBV25-1	TRBJ2-3	-	few	CASSWGGNVDTQYF	TGTGCCAGCAGTTGGGGGGGCAATGTGGATACGCAGTATTTT
TRBV7-2	TRBJ2-1	-	many	CASSSRDGNEQFF	TGTGCCAGCAGCTCCCGGGACGGCAATGAGCAGTTCTTC
TRBV7-9	TRBJ2-2	-	-	CASSSRDVTNTGELFF	TGTGCCAGCAGCTCAAGGGACGTCACGAACACCGGGGAGCTGTTTTTT
TRBV20-1	TRBJ2-7	TRBD1	many	CSARRDRGPYEQYF	TGCAGTGCCCGCCGGGACAGGGGCCCCTACGAGCAGTACTTC
TRBV5-1	TRBJ1-1	TRBD1	many	CASSLQGASVTEAFF	TGCGCCAGCAGCTTGCAGGGGGCTAGTGTCACTGAAGCTTTCTTT
TRBV6-1	TRBJ2-5	-	many	CASRDGPNQETQYF	TGTGCCAGCCGGGACGGACCGAACCAAGAGACCCAGTACTTC
TRBV30	TRBJ1-2	-	many	CAWSYGVAVYGYTF	TGTGCCTGGAGTTATGGGGTAGCCGTTTATGGCTACACCTTC